Below, 20 T cell receptor beta chains from the same sample are listed, as sequenced in a study of T cell responses to AZD1222 COVID-19 vaccine (dated by TCRdb to about 2021). The method behind the library was the immunoSEQ multiplex PCR assay. The table was pulled from immuneACCESS by TCRdb, which kept in-frame rearrangements only. Such tables lose some clones; where checked, under half of the loss comes from unresolved V genes, and the rest has no known cause. The sample records some 89,000 clones, roughly 90% of which are singletons. Jointly, the top ten make up approximately 3% of the sample. Interpreted using the paper, the time point label stands for: baseline before first vaccination. The specimen was peripheral blood, collected on day 0 of AZD1222 vaccination. These receptors were taken from an adult in good health.

J is TRBJ2-7 and V is TRBV19; D unresolved. The germline V gene encodes CDR1 LNHDA and CDR2 SQIVND (reference sequence). The CDR3 is 14 residues long. The V gene lost 3 bases and the J gene lost 3 bases, with 12 bases spanning the gap. CDR3 nucleotide sequence: TGTGCCAGTAGTATGCGGCAGGAAAACTACGAGCAGTACTTC. This translates into CASSMRQENYEQYF.

The chain has TRBV27 and TRBJ1-4; TRBD1 might be the D (5 bases). The CDR3 is 14 amino acids. Germline V gene data show CDR1 as MNHEY and CDR2 as SMNVEV (reference sequence). The V gene lost 2 bases and the J gene lost 8 bases, with 12 bases spanning the gap. CDR3 nucleotides: TGTGCCAGCAGTTTAAGTCAGGGCGACGAAAAACTGTTTTTT. Translating gives CASSLSQGDEKLFF.

The chain employs TRBV19 and TRBJ2-7; TRBD1 matches 7 bases. The CDR3 spans 14 residues. Germline lookup yields CDR1 LNHDA and CDR2 SQIVND (reference sequence). Unmatched junction bases numbered 7, after V lost 5 bases and J lost 3 bases. DNA for the CDR3: TGTGCCAGTAGTCTGACAGGGCCCCACTACGAGCAGTACTTC. It translates to CASSLTGPHYEQYF.

V gene TRBV28 combines with J gene TRBJ1-5; the D is unclear. V was cut by 2 bases and J by 3 bases, with 8 bases left in between. This CDR3 spans 14 amino acids. CDR1 and CDR2 (germline): MDHEN, SYDVKM. CDR3 sequence: CASSLAEVNQPQHF. The CDR3 DNA sequence: TGTGCCAGCAGTTTAGCGGAGGTCAATCAGCCCCAGCATTTT.

The rearrangement links TRBV28 to TRBJ2-1; 13 nucleotides line up with TRBD2. CDR1 and CDR2 (germline): MDHEN, SYDVKM. This CDR3 contains 19 residues. V lost 4 bases and J lost 0; bases outside the gene matches: 9. The CDR3 loop reads CASSSLGLAGRGSYNEQFF. For the CDR3, the DNA is TGTGCCAGCAGTTCCTTGGGACTAGCGGGAAGGGGCTCCTACAATGAGCAGTTCTTC.

The rearrangement links TRBV7-3 to TRBJ2-1, with D possibly being TRBD1 or TRBD2 (5 bases each). The CDR3 runs to 16 residues. Germline V gives CDR1 SGHTA, CDR2 FQGTGA. The V gene lost 3 bases and the J gene lost 5 bases, with 17 bases spanning the gap. The DNA of the CDR3 is TGTGCCAGCAGCTTTTATGGGACGGACCATGACAATGAGCAGTTCTTC. Its translation: CASSFYGTDHDNEQFF.

J is TRBJ2-2 and V is TRBV7-3; D unclear. The V and J ends lost 5 bases and 6 bases respectively, with 10 bases between them. This CDR3 contains 13 residues. Germline V gives CDR1 SGHTA, CDR2 FQGTGA. CDR3 sequence reads: CASSRAGAGELFF. The CDR3 DNA reads TGTGCCAGCAGCAGGGCCGGCGCCGGGGAGCTGTTTTTT.

This rearrangement joins TRBV28 to TRBJ2-5, with 15 bases fitting TRBD2. Germline lookup yields CDR1 MDHEN and CDR2 SYDVKM. V dropped 3 bases and J dropped 2; count of bases not matched to a gene: 1. This CDR3 is 16 amino acids long. The DNA of the CDR3 is TGTGCCAGCAGTTTTGGACTAGCGGGAGGGCAAGAGACCCAGTACTTC. Translated, it gives CASSFGLAGGQETQYF. The full variable domain, with the rest looked up from reference TRBV28 and TRBJ2-5, is DVKVTQSSRYLVKRTGEKVFLECVQDMDHENMFWYRQDPGLGLRLIYFSYDVKMKEKGDIPEGYSVSREKKERFSLILESASTNQTSMYLCASSFGLAGGQETQYFGPGTRLLVL.

The chain links TRBV6-5 to TRBJ2-3; D gene ambiguous. The CDR3 totals 13 residues. Trimming took 6 bases from V and 6 from J, leaving 13 bases between them. Germline CDR1 reads MNHEY; CDR2 reads SVGAGI. CDR3 sequence: CASRTPGSDTQYF. The CDR3 nucleotides are TGTGCCAGCAGAACTCCGGGTTCGGATACGCAGTATTTT.

The chain is built from TRBV7-6 and TRBJ2-5, with D possibly being TRBD1 (6 bases). The CDR3 runs 17 residues. The ends were cut back, 1 base at V and 1 base at J, with 16 bases in the middle. Germline loops: CDR1 SGHVS, CDR2 FNYEAQ. CDR3 coding DNA: TGTGCCAGCAGCTTAGGCCCCCAGGGGACGTTCCAAGAGACCCAGTACTTC. Translating it yields CASSLGPQGTFQETQYF.

The genes are TRBV5-1 and TRBJ1-1; the D gene is possibly TRBD1 (5 bases). V shed 0 bases and J shed 1 base, with 13 bases lying between them. Germline loops: CDR1 SGHRS, CDR2 YFSETQ. The CDR3 consists of 16 residues. The CDR3 here is CASSLVRGRRNTEAFF. The CDR3 nucleotides are TGCGCCAGCAGCTTGGTCCGGGGACGTAGGAACACTGAAGCTTTCTTT.

The rearrangement uses TRBV11-1 and TRBJ1-6, with D perhaps TRBD1 (5 bases). The CDR3 loop spans 15 amino acids. Germline V gene sequence: CDR1 SGHAT, CDR2 FQDESV (reference sequence). The V gene lost 6 bases and the J gene lost 7 bases, with 16 bases spanning the gap. CDR3 sequence: CASRGTGTLNSPLHF. CDR3 DNA sequence: TGTGCCAGCAGAGGTACCGGGACGTTGAATTCACCCCTCCACTTT.

The chain joins TRBV20-1 to TRBJ1-1; D is unresolved. CDR1 is DFQATT, CDR2 SNEGSKA, per germline (reference sequence). Between the trimmed V and J ends, which lost 3 bases and 0 bases, there was a span of 11 bases. The CDR3 consists of 14 residues. As DNA, the CDR3 is TGCAGTGCTAGTTGGAAGAGAGTGAACACTGAAGCTTTCTTT. This translates into CSASWKRVNTEAFF.

V usage is TRBV25-1 and J usage is TRBJ2-7, with D perhaps matching TRBD1 (6 bases). This CDR3 spans 13 amino acids. Germline V gene sequence: CDR1 MGHDK, CDR2 SYGVNS. V was shortened by 5 bases and J by 4 bases, with 12 bases between the two germline ends. The CDR3 here is CASSSMGAYEQYF. In DNA form, the CDR3 reads TGTGCCAGCAGTTCGATGGGGGCTTACGAGCAGTACTTC.

The count of this clone is one. V and J are TRBV10-3 and TRBJ1-3; TRBD1 agrees at 12 bases. This CDR3 has 15 amino acids. The germline V gene encodes CDR1 ENHRY and CDR2 SYGVKD. V lost 6 bases and J lost 1; bases outside the gene matches: 1. The CDR3 nucleotides read TGTGCCATCAGGGGACAGGGGGCGTCTGGAAACACCATATATTTT. It is translated as CAIRGQGASGNTIYF.

This clone was detected only once. The V call is TRBV27, the J call TRBJ2-5, with 11 positions matching TRBD2. The trim removed 4 bases at V and 5 bases at J, leaving 9 bases unmatched. The germline V gene has CDR1 MNHEY and CDR2 SMNVEV (reference sequence). This CDR3 has 16 amino acids. The DNA of the CDR3 is TGTGCCAGCAGTTCCCGACTAGCGGGGAAACCGGAGACCCAGTACTTC. As protein: CASSSRLAGKPETQYF.

The chain links TRBV5-8 to TRBJ2-7; 9 bases align to TRBD1. Trimming removed 2 bases from V and 3 bases from J; junction bases left unmatched: 3. CDR1 is SGHTS and CDR2 is YDEGEE in the germline V gene. The length of the CDR3 is 14 residues. The CDR3 DNA follows: TGTGCCAGCAGCTTACAGGGGGCGGTCTACGAGCAGTACTTC. Residues: CASSLQGAVYEQYF.

The rearrangement uses TRBV19 and TRBJ1-4, with TRBD1 as a possible D gene (5 bases). Germline lookup yields CDR1 LNHDA and CDR2 SQIVND (reference sequence). Trimming took off 5 bases at V and 7 bases at J, with 14 bases between the two ends. This CDR3 has 14 residues. The chain's CDR3 is CASSPMDNSEKLFF. The CDR3 region has the DNA TGTGCCAGTAGTCCAATGGACAACTCTGAAAAACTGTTTTTT.

This rearrangement joins TRBV18 to TRBJ2-1, with D uncertain. V lost 2 bases and J lost 0, with 11 bases in between. Germline CDR1 is KGHSH and CDR2 is LQKENI. The CDR3 runs to 16 residues. CDR3: CASSPMSDISYNEQFF. The CDR3 DNA sequence: TGTGCCAGCTCACCAATGTCTGATATCTCCTACAATGAGCAGTTCTTC.

This sequence joins TRBV6-1 and TRBJ2-7, with TRBD2 matching 9 bases. Germline V gene lookup returns CDR1 MNHNS and CDR2 SASEGT. The CDR3 is made up of 15 amino acids. With 2 bases clipped from V and 4 bases from J, the junction kept 6 bases outside the gene matches. The CDR3: CASSEPGTSIYEQYF. CDR3 coding DNA: TGTGCCAGCAGTGAACCCGGGACTAGCATATACGAGCAGTACTTC.